A single sample gave rise to the 9 T cell receptor beta chains below, sequenced in a study of blood T cell repertoires in COVID-19. Here immunoSEQ multiplex PCR was the method, and the copy in TCRdb shows in-frame clones only, minus some. The table lists 240,000 or so clones, roughly 80% of them singletons. The sequencing sample was made of peripheral blood. Receptors originate from a woman in her sixties or seventies with active or convalescent COVID-19.

The chain links TRBV4-1 to TRBJ2-7, with TRBD2 matching over 10 bases. The CDR3 contains 15 residues. The V gene's germline CDR1 is MGHRA and CDR2 YSYEKL. The V segment lost 2 bases and the J segment 4 bases; nucleotides outside the gene matches: 5. The CDR3, as DNA: TGCGCCAGCAGCCAAAGCGGGGGGGCTATGTACGAGCAGTACTTC. It encodes CASSQSGGAMYEQYF.

V usage is TRBV19 and J usage is TRBJ2-5; TRBD2 aligns across 7 bases. Trimming took 6 bases from V and 6 from J; bases not matched to a gene: 13. CDR3 length equals 15 residues. In germline, CDR1 is LNHDA, CDR2 SQIVND (reference sequence). DNA for the CDR3: TGTGCCAGTAGCACAGCGGGGTTGGACTGGAAGACCCAGTACTTC. Translating it yields CASSTAGLDWKTQYF. Looking up the rest from reference TRBV19 and TRBJ2-5 gives the full variable domain: DGGITQSPKYLFRKEGQNVTLSCEQNLNHDAMYWYRQDPGQGLRLIYYSQIVNDFQKGDIAEGYSVSREKKESFPLTVTSAQKNPTAFYLCASSTAGLDWKTQYFGPGTRLLVL.

This clone has just one count. The chain couples TRBV29-1 to TRBJ1-4; TRBD1 matches at 7 bases. There are 17 residues in the CDR3. The V gene end was trimmed by 6 bases and the J gene end by 0 bases; junction bases not matched to a gene: 13. In germline, CDR1 is SQVTM, CDR2 ANQGSEA. CDR3 nucleotides: TGCAGCGTCGGAAGAAGGGTAGGGGGCCCAACTAATGAAAAACTGTTTTTT. Translated, it gives CSVGRRVGGPTNEKLFF.

This clone has just one count. V and J are TRBV7-2 and TRBJ1-1; D gene uncertain. Trimming pared 5 bases from V and 1 base from J, leaving 11 bases between. The CDR3 runs to 14 residues. Germline V CDR1 and CDR2: SGHTA, FQGNSA. CDR3 sequence reads: CASSPLRPNTEAFF. The CDR3 DNA follows: TGTGCCAGCAGCCCGCTACGTCCGAACACTGAAGCTTTCTTT.

This sequence joins TRBV7-9 and TRBJ1-1; 8 positions match TRBD1. V lost 5 bases, J lost 1 base, and 3 bases stayed unmatched. Germline assignment: CDR1 SEHNR and CDR2 FQNEAQ (reference sequence). The CDR3 length is 14 residues. As DNA, the CDR3 is TGTGCCAGCAGCACAGGGGGTCCGAACACTGAAGCTTTCTTT. This sequence encodes CASSTGGPNTEAFF. The whole variable domain, filled in from reference TRBV7-9 and TRBJ1-1, reads DTGVSQNPRHKITKRGQNVTFRCDPISEHNRLYWYRQTLGQGPEFLTYFQNEAQLEKSRLLSDRFSAERPKGSFSTLEIQRTEQGDSAMYLCASSTGGPNTEAFFGQGTRLTVV.

This chain joins TRBV3-1 (or the pseudogene TRBV3-2) and TRBJ1-2, with no clear D. V shed 2 bases and J shed 4 bases, with 8 bases lying between them. Germline V gene sequence: CDR1 LGHDT, CDR2 YNNKEL (reference sequence). The CDR3 loop spans 13 amino acids. The CDR3 region has the DNA TGTGCCAGCAGCCAAAGCCAACTCTATGGCTACACCTTC. It codes for CASSQSQLYGYTF.

This chain links TRBV28 with TRBJ2-5; 11 nucleotides match TRBD2. Germline loops: CDR1 MDHEN, CDR2 SYDVKM. Trimming at V came to 5 bases and at J to 1 base, leaving 6 bases not matched to a gene. This CDR3 contains 16 residues. The CDR3 spells CASSPPGLAVQETQYF. CDR3 nucleotide sequence: TGTGCCAGCAGTCCACCGGGACTAGCGGTCCAAGAGACCCAGTACTTC.

This chain joins TRBV6-5 and TRBJ2-5; possibly TRBD2 for D (6 bases). The germline V gene has CDR1 MNHEY and CDR2 SVGAGI. Trimming removed 10 bases at V and 3 bases at J, with 21 bases between. The CDR3 totals 15 residues. The CDR3 region is CATRRAGLLKETQYF. As DNA, the CDR3 is TGTGCCACCCGAAGGGCGGGACTGCTTAAAGAGACCCAGTACTTC.

The chain has TRBV5-1 and TRBJ2-7; 7 bases are a match to TRBD1. The V segment lost 0 bases and the J segment 5 bases; nucleotides outside the gene matches: 8. The germline V gene encodes CDR1 SGHRS and CDR2 YFSETQ. There are 15 residues in the CDR3. The CDR3 region is CASSLVTGKMDEQYF. CDR3 nucleotides: TGCGCCAGCAGCTTGGTGACAGGGAAGATGGACGAGCAGTACTTC. Full variable domain (rest looked up from reference TRBV5-1 and TRBJ2-7): KAGVTQTPRYLIKTRGQQVTLSCSPISGHRSVSWYQQTPGQGLQFLFEYFSETQRNKGNFPGRFSGRQFSNSRSEMNVSTLELGDSALYLCASSLVTGKMDEQYFGPGTRLTVT.